This T cell receptor (beta chain) was sequenced for a study of cytomegalovirus exposure and HLA in healthy donors. Study-level information: Approximately 80 million unique TCRs, all from HLA-typed donors, were included in an early release of the data.

Germline V gives CDR1 MDHEN, CDR2 SYDVKM. V was clipped by 7 bases and J by 4 bases, with 10 bases between them. This CDR3 has 12 amino acids. With 60 Vbeta and 13 Jbeta primers, the PCR was carried out. Generated by immunoSEQ multiplex PCR, the TCRdb table keeps only in-frame clones and is missing some. This table holds 110,000 to 150,000 clones, roughly 10% found once. Only a few counts were recorded for this clone. The TCR sequence derives from a middle-aged man in good health and CMV-seronegative. Sequencing was performed on PBMCs. The V and J genes are TRBV28 and TRBJ1-1; D not resolved. The CDR3 is CASKPGFTEAFF. DNA for the CDR3: TGTGCCAGCAAGCCGGGATTCACTGAAGCTTTCTTT. Filled out from reference TRBV28 and TRBJ1-1, the complete variable domain reads DVKVTQSSRYLVKRTGEKVFLECVQDMDHENMFWYRQDPGLGLRLIYFSYDVKMKEKGDIPEGYSVSREKKERFSLILESASTNQTSMYLCASKPGFTEAFFGQGTRLTVV.